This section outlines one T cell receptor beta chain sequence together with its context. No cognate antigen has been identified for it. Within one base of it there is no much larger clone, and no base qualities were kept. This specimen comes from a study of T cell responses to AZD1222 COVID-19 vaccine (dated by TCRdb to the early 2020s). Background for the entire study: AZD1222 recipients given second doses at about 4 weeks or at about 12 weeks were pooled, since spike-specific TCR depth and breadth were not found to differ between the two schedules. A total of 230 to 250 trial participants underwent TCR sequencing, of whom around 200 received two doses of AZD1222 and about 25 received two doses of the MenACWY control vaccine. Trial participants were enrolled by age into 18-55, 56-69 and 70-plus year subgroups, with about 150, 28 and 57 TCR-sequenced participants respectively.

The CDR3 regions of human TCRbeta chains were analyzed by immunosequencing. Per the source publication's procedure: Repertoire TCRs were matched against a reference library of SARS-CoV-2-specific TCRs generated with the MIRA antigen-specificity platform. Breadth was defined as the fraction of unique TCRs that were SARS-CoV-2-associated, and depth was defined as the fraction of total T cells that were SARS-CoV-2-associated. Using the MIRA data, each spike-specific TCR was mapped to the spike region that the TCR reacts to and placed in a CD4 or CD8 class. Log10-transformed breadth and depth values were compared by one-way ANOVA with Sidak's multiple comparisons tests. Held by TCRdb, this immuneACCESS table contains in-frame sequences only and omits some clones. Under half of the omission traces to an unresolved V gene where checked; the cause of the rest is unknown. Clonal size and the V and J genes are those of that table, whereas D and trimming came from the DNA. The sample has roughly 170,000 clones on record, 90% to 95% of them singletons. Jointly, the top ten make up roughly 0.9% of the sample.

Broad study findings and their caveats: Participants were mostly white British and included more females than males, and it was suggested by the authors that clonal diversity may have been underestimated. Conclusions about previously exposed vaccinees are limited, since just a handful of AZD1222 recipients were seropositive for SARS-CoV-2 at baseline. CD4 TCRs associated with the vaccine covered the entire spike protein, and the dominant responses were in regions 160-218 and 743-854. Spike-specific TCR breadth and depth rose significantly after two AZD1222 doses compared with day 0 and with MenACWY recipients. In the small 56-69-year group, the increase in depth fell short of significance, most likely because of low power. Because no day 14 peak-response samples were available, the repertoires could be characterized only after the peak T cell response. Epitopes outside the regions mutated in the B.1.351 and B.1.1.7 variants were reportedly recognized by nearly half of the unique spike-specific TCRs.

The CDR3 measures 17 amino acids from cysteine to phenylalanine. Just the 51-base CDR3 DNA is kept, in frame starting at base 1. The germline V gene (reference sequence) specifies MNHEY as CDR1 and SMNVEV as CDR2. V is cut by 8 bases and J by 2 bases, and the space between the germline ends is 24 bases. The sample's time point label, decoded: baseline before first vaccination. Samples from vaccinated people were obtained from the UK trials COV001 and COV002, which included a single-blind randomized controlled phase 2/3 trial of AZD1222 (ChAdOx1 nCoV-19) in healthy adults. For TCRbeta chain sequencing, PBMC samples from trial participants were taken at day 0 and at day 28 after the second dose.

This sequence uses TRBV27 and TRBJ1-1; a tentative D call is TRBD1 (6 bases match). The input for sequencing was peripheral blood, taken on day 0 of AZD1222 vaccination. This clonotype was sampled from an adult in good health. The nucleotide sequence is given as TGTGCCAGCCTACTCAGAGGAACGAGGGGGTATAACACTGAAGCTTTCTTT. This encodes CASLLRGTRGYNTEAFF.